These 10 T cell receptor beta chains were all obtained from the same sample, sequenced in a study of CD8+ T cells in alopecia areata. cDNA prepared by RNA extraction and subsequent reverse transcription served as the template for sequencing. Here immunoSEQ multiplex PCR was the method, and the copy in TCRdb shows in-frame clones only, minus some. Of 150,000 to 200,000 clones in the sample, 59% were seen once. The sequencing here drew on CD4+ T cells sorted from blood, taken at week 0. These TCRs come from a human donor with alopecia areata.

This clone has just a few counts. The V gene is TRBV19, the J gene TRBJ2-3; D remains unclear. Germline CDR1 LNHDA, CDR2 SQIVND (reference sequence). The ends were cut back, 6 bases at V and 11 bases at J, with 12 bases in the middle. The CDR3 runs to 11 residues. CDR3 amino acids: CASSLALGQYF. DNA for the CDR3: TGTGCCAGTAGCCTTGCTCTAGGGCAGTATTTT.

The chain combines TRBV5-6 with TRBJ1-2; D not certain. Trimming took 0 bases from V and 6 from J, leaving 15 bases between them. This CDR3 has 15 residues. Germline CDR1 is SGHDT and CDR2 is YYEEEE. This CDR3 reads CASSLVGSRLHGYTF. DNA for the CDR3: TGTGCCAGCAGCTTGGTCGGCAGCCGCCTGCATGGCTACACCTTC.

This clone was found a few times. J is TRBJ2-7 and V is TRBV7-9; 10 nucleotides line up with TRBD1. The CDR3 covers 14 residues. V shed 7 bases and J 7 bases; nucleotides not matched to a gene: 10. Germline CDR1 SEHNR, CDR2 FQNEAQ (reference sequence). The CDR3 DNA reads as TGTGCCAGCACCCCGGGGACAGGGGTCGCTGAGCAGTACTTC. Its translation: CASTPGTGVAEQYF.

In this sample, this clone turned up a few times. The chain uses TRBV4-1 and TRBJ1-4; D call uncertain. Trimming took 4 bases from V and 5 from J, leaving 11 bases between them. The CDR3 spans 14 residues. CDR1 MGHRA and CDR2 YSYEKL come from the germline V gene. The CDR3 bases are TGCGCCAGCAGCCTAAAGACTCAGAATGAAAAACTGTTTTTT. It yields the protein CASSLKTQNEKLFF.

In its sample, this clone was seen once. The V gene is TRBV15, the J gene TRBJ1-2, with D unclear. The V and J ends lost 1 base and 5 bases respectively, with 11 bases between them. The CDR3 length is 14 residues. Germline V gene lookup returns CDR1 LNHNV and CDR2 YYDKDF (reference sequence). The CDR3 sequence: CATSRATQVYGYTF. The CDR3, as DNA: TGTGCCACCAGCAGAGCGACGCAGGTATATGGCTACACCTTC.

The chain combines TRBV6-5 with TRBJ2-1; D could derive from TRBD1 or TRBD2 (5 bases each). CDR3 size: 11 residues. CDR1 MNHEY and CDR2 SVGAGI come from the germline V gene. Trimming removed 8 bases from V and 5 bases from J, with 7 bases in between. The CDR3 DNA sequence: TGTGCCAGCGGGACCCACAATGAGCAGTTCTTC. It yields the protein CASGTHNEQFF.

V usage is TRBV30 and J usage is TRBJ1-1, with D possibly matching TRBD1 (5 bases). Germline V gene sequence: CDR1 GTSNPN, CDR2 SVGIG (reference sequence). V gave up 0 bases and J gave up 7 bases, with 12 bases separating them. CDR3 length: 13 residues. CDR3 residues: CAWSVGVTDEAFF. Here the CDR3 DNA reads TGTGCCTGGAGTGTAGGGGTGACGGATGAAGCTTTCTTT.

The gene calls are TRBV25-1 and TRBJ2-5, with D perhaps being TRBD1 or TRBD2 (6 bases each). CDR1 and CDR2 (germline): MGHDK, SYGVNS. Between the trimmed V and J ends, which lost 4 bases and 1 base, there was a span of 10 bases. The CDR3 totals 14 residues. This CDR3 is CASSVGGGQETQYF. The CDR3 region has the DNA TGTGCCAGCAGTGTCGGGGGCGGCCAAGAGACCCAGTACTTC.

V gene TRBV9 combines with J gene TRBJ2-7; weak D call: TRBD1 (6 bases). Germline V gene sequence: CDR1 SGDLS, CDR2 YYNGEE. With 4 bases removed from V and 7 bases from J, the gap between germline ends came to 9 bases. CDR3 length: 11 residues. The CDR3 loop reads CASSLGQEQYF. CDR3 DNA: TGTGCCAGCAGCTTAGGACAGGAGCAGTACTTC.

The rearrangement uses TRBV25-1 and TRBJ2-7; the D gene is possibly TRBD2 (6 bases). The V gene's germline CDR1 is MGHDK and CDR2 SYGVNS. V was clipped by 6 bases and J by 0 bases, with 12 bases between them. This CDR3 spans 14 amino acids. The CDR3: CASRRMGGSYEQYF. The CDR3 DNA is TGTGCCAGCAGACGTATGGGGGGCTCCTACGAGCAGTACTTC.